This TCR beta chain was sequenced for a study of T cells in Graves' hyperthyroidism and ophthalmopathy. TCR beta CDR3 regions were amplified from RNA. The TCR CDR3 first-round RT-PCR relied on the HTBI primer set. One entry per CDR3 protein, called by TCRdb with MiXCR from the multiplex PCR reads. The sample yields around 350,000 distinct CDR3 sequences, 15% to 17% seen once. This TCR was sampled from a young woman with Graves' hyperthyroidism that later progressed to Graves' ophthalmopathy. Sequenced: blood.

CDR3 bases: TGTGCCTGGAGTTTGTTGGCGGGAGTTGAGCAGTTCTTC. This codes for CAWSLLAGVEQFF. V usage is TRBV30 and J usage is TRBJ2-1, with TRBD2 matching 7 bases. The CDR3 extends over 13 amino acids. The junction had 7 bases not matched to a gene; V was cut back by 2 bases and J by 9 bases. Germline V gene lookup returns CDR1 GTSNPN and CDR2 SVGIG (reference sequence).